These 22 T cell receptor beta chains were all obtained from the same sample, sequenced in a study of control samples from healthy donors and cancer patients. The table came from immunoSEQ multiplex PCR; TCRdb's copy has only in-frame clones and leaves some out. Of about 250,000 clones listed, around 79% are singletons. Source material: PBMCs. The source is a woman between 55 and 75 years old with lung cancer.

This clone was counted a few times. The CDR3 coding sequence is TGCAGTGCTTTCAGTGTCGGCGGCTACACCTTC. The encoded protein is CSAFSVGGYTF. The chain combines TRBV20-1 with TRBJ1-2; D unclear. Trimming left V 5 bases short and J 8 bases short, with 12 bases between. Germline loops: CDR1 DFQATT, CDR2 SNEGSKA (reference sequence). This CDR3 comprises 11 residues.

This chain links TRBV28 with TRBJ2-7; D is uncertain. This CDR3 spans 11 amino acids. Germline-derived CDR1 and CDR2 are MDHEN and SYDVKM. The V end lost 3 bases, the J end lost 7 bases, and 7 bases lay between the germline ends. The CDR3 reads CASSLYSEQYF. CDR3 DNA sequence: TGTGCCAGCAGTTTGTACTCAGAGCAGTACTTC.

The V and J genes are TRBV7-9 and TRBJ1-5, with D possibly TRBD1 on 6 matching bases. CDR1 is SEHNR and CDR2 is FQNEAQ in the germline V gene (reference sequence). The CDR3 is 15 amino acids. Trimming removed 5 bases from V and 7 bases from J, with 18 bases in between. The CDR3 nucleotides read TGTGCCAGCAGCGGAGCGGCGGGGGCCCGGCAGCCCCAGCATTTT. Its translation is CASSGAAGARQPQHF.

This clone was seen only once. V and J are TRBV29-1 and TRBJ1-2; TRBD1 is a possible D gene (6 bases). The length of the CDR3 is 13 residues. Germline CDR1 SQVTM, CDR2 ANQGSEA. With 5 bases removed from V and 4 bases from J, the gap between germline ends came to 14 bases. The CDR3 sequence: CSVYGTGFYGYTF. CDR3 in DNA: TGCAGCGTTTATGGTACAGGGTTCTATGGCTACACCTTC.

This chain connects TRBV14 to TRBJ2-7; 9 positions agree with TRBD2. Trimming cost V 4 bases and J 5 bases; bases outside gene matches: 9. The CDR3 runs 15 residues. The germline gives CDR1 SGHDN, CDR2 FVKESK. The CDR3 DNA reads TGTGCCAGCAGCCTCGGACTAGCGACCTTCAACGAGCAGTACTTC. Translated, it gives CASSLGLATFNEQYF.

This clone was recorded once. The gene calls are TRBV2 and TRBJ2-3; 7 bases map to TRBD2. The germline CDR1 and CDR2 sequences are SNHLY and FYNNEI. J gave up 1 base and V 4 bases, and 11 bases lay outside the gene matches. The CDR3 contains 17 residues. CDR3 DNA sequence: TGTGCCAGCAGTGCCCCAGTAGGCGGGAGAGGCACAGATACGCAGTATTTT. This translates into CASSAPVGGRGTDTQYF. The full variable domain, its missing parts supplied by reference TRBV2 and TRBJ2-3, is EPEVTQTPSHQVTQMGQEVILRCVPISNHLYFYWYRQILGQKVEFLVSFYNNEISEKSEIFDDQFSVERPDGSNFTLKIRSTKLEDSAMYFCASSAPVGGRGTDTQYFGPGTRLTVL.

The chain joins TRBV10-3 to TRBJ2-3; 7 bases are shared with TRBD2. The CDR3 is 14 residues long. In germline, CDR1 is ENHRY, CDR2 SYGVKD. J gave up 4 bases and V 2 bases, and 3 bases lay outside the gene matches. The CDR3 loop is CAISESGTADTQYF. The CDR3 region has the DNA TGTGCCATCAGTGAGAGCGGGACGGCAGATACGCAGTATTTT.

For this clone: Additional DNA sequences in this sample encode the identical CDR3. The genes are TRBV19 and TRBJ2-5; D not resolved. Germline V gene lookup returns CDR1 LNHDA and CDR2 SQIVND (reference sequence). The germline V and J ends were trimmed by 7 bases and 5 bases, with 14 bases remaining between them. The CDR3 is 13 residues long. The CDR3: CASTPGVGETQYF. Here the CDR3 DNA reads TGTGCCAGTACCCCTGGGGTTGGCGAGACCCAGTACTTC.

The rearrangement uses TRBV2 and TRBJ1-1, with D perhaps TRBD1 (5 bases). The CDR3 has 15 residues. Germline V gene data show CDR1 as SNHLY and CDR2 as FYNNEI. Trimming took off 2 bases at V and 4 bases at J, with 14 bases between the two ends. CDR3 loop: CASSELGIRATEAFF. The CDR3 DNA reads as TGTGCCAGCAGTGAATTAGGAATCAGGGCCACTGAAGCTTTCTTT.

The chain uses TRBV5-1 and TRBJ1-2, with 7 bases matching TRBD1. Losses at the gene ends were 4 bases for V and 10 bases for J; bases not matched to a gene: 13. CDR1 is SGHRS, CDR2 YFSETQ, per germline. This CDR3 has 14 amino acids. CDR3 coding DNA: TGCGCCAGCAGCCTGGGAGAAGCGGGACAGCACTACACCTTC. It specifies CASSLGEAGQHYTF.

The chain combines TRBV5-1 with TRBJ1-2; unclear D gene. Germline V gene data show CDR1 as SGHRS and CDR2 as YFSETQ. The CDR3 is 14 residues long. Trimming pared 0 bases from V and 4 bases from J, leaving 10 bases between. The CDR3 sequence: CASSLAGNRYGYTF. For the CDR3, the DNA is TGCGCCAGCAGCTTGGCGGGGAATCGCTATGGCTACACCTTC.

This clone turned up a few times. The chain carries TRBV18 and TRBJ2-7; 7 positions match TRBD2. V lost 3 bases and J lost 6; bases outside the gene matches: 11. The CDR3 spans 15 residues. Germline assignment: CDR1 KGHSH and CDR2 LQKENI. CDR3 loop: CASSPSGLSTGEQYF. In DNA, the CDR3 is TGTGCCAGCTCACCTTCGGGACTAAGTACGGGCGAGCAGTACTTC.

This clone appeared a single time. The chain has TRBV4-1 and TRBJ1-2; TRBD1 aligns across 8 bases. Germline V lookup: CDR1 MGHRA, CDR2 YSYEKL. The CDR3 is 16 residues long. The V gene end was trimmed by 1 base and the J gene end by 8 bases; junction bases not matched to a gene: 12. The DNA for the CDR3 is TGCGCCAGCAGCCAAGCCCCAACCCAGGGGGCAGGCGGCTACACCTTC. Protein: CASSQAPTQGAGGYTF.

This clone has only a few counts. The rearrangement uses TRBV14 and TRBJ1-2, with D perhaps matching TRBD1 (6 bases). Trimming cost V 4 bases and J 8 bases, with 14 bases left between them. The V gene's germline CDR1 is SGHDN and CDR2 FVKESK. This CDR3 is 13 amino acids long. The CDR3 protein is CASSLRAGEGYTF. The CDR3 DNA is TGTGCCAGCAGCCTCCGGGCAGGGGAGGGCTACACCTTC.

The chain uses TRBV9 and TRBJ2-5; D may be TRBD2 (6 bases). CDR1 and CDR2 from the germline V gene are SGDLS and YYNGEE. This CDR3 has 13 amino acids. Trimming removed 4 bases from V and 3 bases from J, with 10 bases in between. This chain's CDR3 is CASSREPKETQYF. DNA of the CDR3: TGTGCCAGCAGCCGGGAGCCTAAAGAGACCCAGTACTTC.

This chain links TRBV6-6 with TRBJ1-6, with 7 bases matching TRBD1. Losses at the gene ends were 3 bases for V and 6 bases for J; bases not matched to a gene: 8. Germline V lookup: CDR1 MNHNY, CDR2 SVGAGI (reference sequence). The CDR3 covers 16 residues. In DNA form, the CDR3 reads TGTGCCAGCAGTTATTCCGGGGGACAGAGTAATTCACCCCTCCACTTT. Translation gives CASSYSGGQSNSPLHF.

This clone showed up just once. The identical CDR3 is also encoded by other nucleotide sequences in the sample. CDR3 sequence (DNA): TGTGCCAGTAGTAGGGACTATGGCTACACCTTC. This gives the protein CASSRDYGYTF. V usage is TRBV19 and J usage is TRBJ1-2; no clear D gene. The V end lost 4 bases, the J end lost 3 bases, and 3 bases lay between the germline ends. The CDR3 runs 11 residues. Germline V lookup: CDR1 LNHDA, CDR2 SQIVND (reference sequence).

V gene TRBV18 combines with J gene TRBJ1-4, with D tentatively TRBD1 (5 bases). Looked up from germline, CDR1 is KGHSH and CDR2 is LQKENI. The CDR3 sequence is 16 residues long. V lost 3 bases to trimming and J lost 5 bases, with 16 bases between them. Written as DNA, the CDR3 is TGTGCCAGCTCACCGATGGACTCCGGGGGGAATGAAAAACTGTTTTTT. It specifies CASSPMDSGGNEKLFF.

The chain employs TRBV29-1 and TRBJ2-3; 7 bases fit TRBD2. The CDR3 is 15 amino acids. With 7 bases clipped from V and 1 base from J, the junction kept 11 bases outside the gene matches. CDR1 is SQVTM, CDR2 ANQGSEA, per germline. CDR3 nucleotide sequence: TGCAGCGGATCGGGGGTGGCGGGAGGCACAGATACGCAGTATTTT. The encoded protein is CSGSGVAGGTDTQYF.

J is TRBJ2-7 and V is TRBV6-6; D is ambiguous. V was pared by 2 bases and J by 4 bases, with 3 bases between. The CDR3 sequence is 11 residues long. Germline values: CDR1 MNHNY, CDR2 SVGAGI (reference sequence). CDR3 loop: CASSYNYEQYF. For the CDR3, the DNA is TGTGCCAGCAGTTACAATTACGAGCAGTACTTC.

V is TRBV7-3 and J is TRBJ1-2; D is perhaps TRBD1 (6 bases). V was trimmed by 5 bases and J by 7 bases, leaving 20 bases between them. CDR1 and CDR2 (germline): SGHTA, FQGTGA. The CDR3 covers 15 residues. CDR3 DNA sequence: TGTGCCAGCAGCACATTCCAGGGGCCAGTGAGTGGCTACACCTTC. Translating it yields CASSTFQGPVSGYTF. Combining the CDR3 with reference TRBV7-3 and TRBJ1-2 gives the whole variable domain GAGVSQTPSNKVTEKGKYVELRCDPISGHTALYWYRQSLGQGPEFLIYFQGTGAADDSGLPNDRFFAVRPEGSVSTLKIQRTERGDSAVYLCASSTFQGPVSGYTFGSGTRLTVV.

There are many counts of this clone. The chain's CDR3 is CSVGAPPYEQYF. DNA of the CDR3: TGCAGCGTTGGCGCGCCCCCCTACGAGCAGTACTTC. The rearrangement links TRBV29-1 to TRBJ2-7; D uncertain. The CDR3 runs to 12 residues. V lost 4 bases to trimming and J lost 2 bases, with 9 bases between them. Germline V gene sequence: CDR1 SQVTM, CDR2 ANQGSEA.